This TCR beta chain was sequenced for a study of blood T cell repertoires in COVID-19. At the level of the study: From the United States, Italy and Spain came samples of acute and convalescent COVID-19. The cDNA or gDNA used as material had been derived from T cells, B-cell-depleted T cells, or PBMCs.

Clones were sequenced by immunoSEQ multiplex PCR, and TCRdb holds only the in-frame ones, with some missing. The top ten clones hold around 4.4% of a sample with roughly 70,000 clones, around 81% of them seen once. V dropped 5 bases and J dropped 5 bases, with 14 bases sitting between them. Germline lookup yields CDR1 SEHNR and CDR2 FQNEAQ (reference sequence). CDR3 length: 14 residues. The receptor was isolated from a woman in her sixties or seventies with acute or convalescent COVID-19. The chain combines TRBV7-9 with TRBJ2-3; maybe TRBD2 (7 bases). The sequencing sample was made of peripheral blood. As DNA, the CDR3 is TGTGCCAGCAGCCTGGGGGGGGCTGGAGATACGCAGTATTTT. As protein: CASSLGGAGDTQYF.